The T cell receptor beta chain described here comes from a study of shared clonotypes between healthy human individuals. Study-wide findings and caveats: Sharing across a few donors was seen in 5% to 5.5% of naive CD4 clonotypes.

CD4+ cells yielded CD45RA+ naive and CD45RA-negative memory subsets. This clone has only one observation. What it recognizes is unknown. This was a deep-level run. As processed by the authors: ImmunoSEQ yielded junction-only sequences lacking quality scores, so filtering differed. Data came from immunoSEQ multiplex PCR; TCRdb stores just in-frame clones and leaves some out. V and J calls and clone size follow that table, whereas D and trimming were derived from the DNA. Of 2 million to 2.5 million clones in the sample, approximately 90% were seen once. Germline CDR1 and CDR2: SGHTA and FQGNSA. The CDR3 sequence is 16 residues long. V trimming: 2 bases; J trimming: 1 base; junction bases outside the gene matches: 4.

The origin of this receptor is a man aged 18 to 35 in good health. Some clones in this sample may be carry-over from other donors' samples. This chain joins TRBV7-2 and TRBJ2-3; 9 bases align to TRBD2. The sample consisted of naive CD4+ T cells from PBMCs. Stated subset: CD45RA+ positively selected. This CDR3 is CASSLPAGGRTDTQYF. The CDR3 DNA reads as TGTGCCAGCAGCTTACCAGCGGGAGGACGCACAGATACGCAGTATTTT.